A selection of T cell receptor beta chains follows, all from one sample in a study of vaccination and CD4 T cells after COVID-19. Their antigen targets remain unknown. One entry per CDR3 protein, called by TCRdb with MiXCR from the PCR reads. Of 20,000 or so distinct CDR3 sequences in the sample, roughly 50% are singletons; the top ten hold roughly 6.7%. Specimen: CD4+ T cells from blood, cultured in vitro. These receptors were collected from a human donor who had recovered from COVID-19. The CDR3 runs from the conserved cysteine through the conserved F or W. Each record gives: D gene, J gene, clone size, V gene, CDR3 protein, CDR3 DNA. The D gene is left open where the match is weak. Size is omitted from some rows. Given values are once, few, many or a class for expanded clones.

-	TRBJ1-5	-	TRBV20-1	CSATNGRLDQPQHF	TGCAGTGCCACGAACGGACGTCTAGATCAGCCCCAGCATTTT
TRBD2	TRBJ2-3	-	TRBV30	CAWRISGARTQYF	TGTGCCTGGAGGATTAGCGGGGCTAGAACGCAGTATTTT
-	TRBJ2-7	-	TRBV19	CASSIVNGEQYF	TGTGCCAGTAGTATAGTTAACGGCGAGCAGTACTTC
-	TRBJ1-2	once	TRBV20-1	CSAAVSHGYTF	TGCAGTGCGGCGGTAAGCCATGGCTACACCTTC
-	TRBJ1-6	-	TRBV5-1	CASSPSGTFGPRIDNNSPLHF	TGCGCCAGCAGCCCTTCCGGGACATTCGGTCCCCGGATCGATAATAATTCACCCCTCCACTTT
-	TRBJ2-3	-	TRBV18	CASSPPGSTDTQYF	TGTGCCAGCTCACCACCAGGATCCACAGATACGCAGTATTTT
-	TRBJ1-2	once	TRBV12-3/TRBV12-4	CASSLRKESGYTF	TGTGCCAGCAGTCTAAGGAAAGAGAGTGGCTACACCTTC
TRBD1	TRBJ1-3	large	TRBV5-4	CASSPGQGISSGNTIYF	TGTGCCAGCAGCCCTGGACAGGGGATCAGCTCTGGAAACACCATATATTTT
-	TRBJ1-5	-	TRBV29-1	CSARSSPNAGGDQPQHF	TGCAGCGCGCGTTCATCACCTAACGCAGGTGGGGATCAGCCCCAGCATTTT
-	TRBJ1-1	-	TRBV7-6	CASSSKAGNHQNTEAFF	TGTGCCAGCAGCTCAAAAGCCGGGAACCACCAGAACACTGAAGCTTTCTTT
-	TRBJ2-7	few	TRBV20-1	CSAYDYSRSSEQYF	TGCAGTGCATACGACTACTCCCGGTCTAGCGAGCAGTACTTC
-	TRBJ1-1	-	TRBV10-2	CASSASWGEAFF	TGCGCCAGCAGTGCAAGCTGGGGGGAAGCTTTCTTT
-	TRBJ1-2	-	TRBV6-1	CASSPGLDNYDYTF	TGTGCCAGCAGTCCGGGACTGGATAACTATGACTACACCTTC
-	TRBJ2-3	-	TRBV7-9	CASSLVGADTQYF	TGTGCCAGCAGCTTAGTCGGGGCAGATACGCAGTATTTT
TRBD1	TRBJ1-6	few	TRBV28	CASSLWDRVGSPLHF	TGTGCCAGCAGTTTATGGGACAGGGTAGGGTCACCCCTCCACTTT
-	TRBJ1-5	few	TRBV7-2	CASRSGLGGGQPQHF	TGTGCCAGCAGGTCGGGGTTAGGTGGGGGTCAGCCCCAGCATTTT
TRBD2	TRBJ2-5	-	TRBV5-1	CASSRAAGAVETQYF	TGCGCCAGCAGCCGGGCGGCGGGAGCGGTAGAGACCCAGTACTTC
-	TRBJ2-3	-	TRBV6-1	CASKKNEHPDTQYF	TGTGCCAGCAAGAAGAATGAGCACCCAGATACGCAGTATTTT
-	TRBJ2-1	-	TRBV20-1	CSARDSPYNEQFF	TGCAGTGCTAGAGATTCCCCCTACAATGAGCAGTTCTTC
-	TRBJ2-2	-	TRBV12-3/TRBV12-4	CASSLSVGEGTGELFF	TGTGCCAGCAGTTTATCTGTGGGAGAGGGCACCGGGGAGCTGTTTTTT
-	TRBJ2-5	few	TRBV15	CATSSGFQETQYF	TGTGCCACCAGCTCGGGGTTCCAAGAGACCCAGTACTTC
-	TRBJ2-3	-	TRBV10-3	CAITITDTQYF	TGTGCCATCACCATCACAGATACGCAGTATTTT
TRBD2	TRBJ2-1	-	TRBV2	CASERGNSYNEQFF	TGTGCCAGCGAGCGGGGGAACTCCTACAATGAGCAGTTCTTC
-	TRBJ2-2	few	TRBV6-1	CASRIWGQGAGELFF	TGTGCCAGCAGGATCTGGGGGCAAGGCGCCGGGGAGCTGTTTTTT
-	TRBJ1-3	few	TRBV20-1	CSAPVSSGNTIYF	TGCAGTGCTCCAGTTAGCTCTGGAAACACCATATATTTT
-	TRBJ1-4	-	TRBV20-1	CSARVPGEKLFF	TGCAGTGCTAGAGTGCCGGGCGAAAAACTGTTTTTT
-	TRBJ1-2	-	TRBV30	CAWSFDRLYGYTF	TGTGCCTGGAGTTTCGACAGGTTATATGGCTACACCTTC
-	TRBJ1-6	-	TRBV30	CAWSGWKRGNSPLHF	TGTGCCTGGAGTGGGTGGAAGAGGGGGAATTCACCCCTCCACTTT
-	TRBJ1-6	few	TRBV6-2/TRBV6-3	CASKGRINSPLHF	TGTGCCAGTAAAGGTCGGATAAATTCACCCCTCCACTTT
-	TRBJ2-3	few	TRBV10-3	CAISQGWDGTDTQYF	TGTGCCATCAGCCAAGGGTGGGATGGAACAGATACGCAGTATTTT
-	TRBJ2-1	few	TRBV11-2	CASSLLGIPEQFF	TGTGCCAGCAGCTTACTCGGAATACCTGAGCAGTTCTTC
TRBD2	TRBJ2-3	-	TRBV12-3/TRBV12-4	CASSLALSGRGTDTQYF	TGTGCCAGCAGTTTAGCCCTGTCCGGGAGGGGCACAGATACGCAGTATTTT
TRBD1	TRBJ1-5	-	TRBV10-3	CAAAGTGTGQPQHF	TGTGCCGCGGCCGGGACAGGCACGGGTCAGCCCCAGCATTTT
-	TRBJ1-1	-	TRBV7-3	CASSFRQNTEAFF	TGTGCCAGCAGCTTCCGACAGAACACTGAAGCTTTCTTT
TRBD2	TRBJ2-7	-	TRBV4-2	CASSGLAGYEQYF	TGTGCCAGCAGCGGACTAGCGGGCTACGAGCAGTACTTC
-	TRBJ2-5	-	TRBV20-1	CSAAAASQETQYF	TGCAGTGCTGCGGCAGCCTCCCAAGAGACCCAGTACTTC
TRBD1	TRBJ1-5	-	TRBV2	CTSRGQFNQPQHF	TGTACCAGCAGGGGACAGTTCAATCAGCCCCAGCATTTT
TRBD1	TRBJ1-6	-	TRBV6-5	CASSYGGHRGYSPLHF	TGTGCCAGCAGTTACGGAGGCCACAGGGGATATTCACCCCTCCACTTT
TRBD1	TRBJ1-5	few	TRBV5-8	CASSLLGQGIYSNQPQHF	TGTGCCAGCAGCTTGTTGGGACAGGGAATCTATAGCAATCAGCCCCAGCATTTT
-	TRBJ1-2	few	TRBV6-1	CASSAPFGRAGNYGYTF	TGTGCCAGCAGTGCCCCATTCGGCAGGGCAGGTAACTATGGCTACACCTTC
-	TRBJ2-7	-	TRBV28	CASRPPRVTDEQYF	TGTGCCAGCAGACCACCGAGGGTTACGGACGAGCAGTACTTC
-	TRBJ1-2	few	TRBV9	CASSVFSDWEYGYTF	TGTGCCAGCAGCGTCTTTTCGGACTGGGAATATGGCTACACCTTC